The following is a T cell receptor (beta chain) sequence with its context. The sample comes from a study of T-cell reconstitution after alpha-beta-depleted transplantation in children. Unique molecular identifiers were incorporated when the TCRbeta library was constructed. TCRdb ran MiXCR on the PCR reads and lists one entry per CDR3 protein. The profile shows fewer than 400,000 distinct CDR3 sequences, roughly 22% of them singletons. Trimming pared 3 bases from V and 3 bases from J, leaving 16 bases between. CDR3 size: 15 residues. Germline CDR1 SGHRS, CDR2 YFSETQ. The chain couples TRBV5-1 to TRBJ2-7, with TRBD1 as a possible D gene (5 bases). This clonotype was sampled from a human donor who donated a stem cell graft to a child with acute myeloid leukemia. Sequences were derived from PBMCs from the stem cell graft donor, sampled from the stem cell graft. CDR3 nucleotides: TGCGCCAGCAGCTCCCAGGTAGGGGTCGACTACGAGCAGTACTTC. It is translated as CASSSQVGVDYEQYF.